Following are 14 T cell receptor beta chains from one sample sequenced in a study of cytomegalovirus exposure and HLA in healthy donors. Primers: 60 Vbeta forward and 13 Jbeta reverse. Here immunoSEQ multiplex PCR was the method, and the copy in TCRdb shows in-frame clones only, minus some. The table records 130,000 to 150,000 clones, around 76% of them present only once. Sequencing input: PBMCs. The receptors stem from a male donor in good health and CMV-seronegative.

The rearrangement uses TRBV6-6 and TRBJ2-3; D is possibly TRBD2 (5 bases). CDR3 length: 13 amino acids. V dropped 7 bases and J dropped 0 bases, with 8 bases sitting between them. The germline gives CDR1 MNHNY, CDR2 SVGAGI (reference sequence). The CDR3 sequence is CASTDYSTDTQYF. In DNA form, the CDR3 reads TGTGCCAGCACCGACTATAGCACAGATACGCAGTATTTT.

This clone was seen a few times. The CDR3 DNA reads TGCGCCAGCAGCACACGACAGGGGGCGCGGTCTGAAGCTTTCTTT. The encoded protein is CASSTRQGARSEAFF. The V gene is TRBV5-1, the J gene TRBJ1-1, with 10 bases identical to TRBD1. The germline V gene encodes CDR1 SGHRS and CDR2 YFSETQ. The CDR3 contains 15 residues. The trim removed 4 bases at V and 6 bases at J, leaving 9 bases unmatched.

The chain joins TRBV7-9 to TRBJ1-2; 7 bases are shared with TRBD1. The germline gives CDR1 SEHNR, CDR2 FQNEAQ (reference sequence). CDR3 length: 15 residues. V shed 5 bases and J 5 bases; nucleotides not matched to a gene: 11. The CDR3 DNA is TGTGCCAGCAGCGCTTTGACAGGGACACTATATGGCTACACCTTC. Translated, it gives CASSALTGTLYGYTF.

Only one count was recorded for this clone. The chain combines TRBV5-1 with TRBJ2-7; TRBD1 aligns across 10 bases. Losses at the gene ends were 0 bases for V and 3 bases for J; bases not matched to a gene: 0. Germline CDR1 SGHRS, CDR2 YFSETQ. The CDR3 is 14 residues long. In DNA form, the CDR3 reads TGCGCCAGCAGCTTGGGGACAGGGGGCTACGAGCAGTACTTC. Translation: CASSLGTGGYEQYF.

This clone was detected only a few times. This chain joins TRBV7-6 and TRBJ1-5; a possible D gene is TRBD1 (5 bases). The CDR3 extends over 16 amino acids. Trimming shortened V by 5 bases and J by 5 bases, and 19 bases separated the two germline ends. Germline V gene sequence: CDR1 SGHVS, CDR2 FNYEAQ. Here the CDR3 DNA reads TGTGCCAGCAGCCCAGAAGGCAGGGCCAGATATCAGCCCCAGCATTTT. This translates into CASSPEGRARYQPQHF.

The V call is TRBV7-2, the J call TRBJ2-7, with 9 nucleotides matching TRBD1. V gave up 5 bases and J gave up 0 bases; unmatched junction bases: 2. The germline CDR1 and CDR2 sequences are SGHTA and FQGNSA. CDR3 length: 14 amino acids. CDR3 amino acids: CASSGQGSSYEQYF. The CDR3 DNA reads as TGTGCCAGCAGCGGACAGGGGAGCTCCTACGAGCAGTACTTC. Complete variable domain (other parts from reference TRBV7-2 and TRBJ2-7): GAGVSQSPSNKVTEKGKDVELRCDPISGHTALYWYRQSLGQGLEFLIYFQGNSAPDKSGLPSDRFSAERTGGSVSTLTIQRTQQEDSAVYLCASSGQGSSYEQYFGPGTRLTVT.

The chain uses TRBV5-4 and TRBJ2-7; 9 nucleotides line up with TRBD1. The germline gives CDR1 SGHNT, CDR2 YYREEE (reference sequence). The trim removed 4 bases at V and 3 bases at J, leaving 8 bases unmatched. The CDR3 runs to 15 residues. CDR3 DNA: TGTGCCAGCAGCGAGCCCGGGACAGGGTTCTACGAGCAGTACTTC. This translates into CASSEPGTGFYEQYF.

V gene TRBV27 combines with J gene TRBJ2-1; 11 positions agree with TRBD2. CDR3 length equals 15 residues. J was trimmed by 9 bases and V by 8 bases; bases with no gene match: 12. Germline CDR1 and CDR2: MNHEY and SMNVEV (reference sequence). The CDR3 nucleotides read TGTGCCAGCCAGGGACTAGCGGCCCAAATGGGTGAGCAGTTCTTC. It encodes CASQGLAAQMGEQFF.

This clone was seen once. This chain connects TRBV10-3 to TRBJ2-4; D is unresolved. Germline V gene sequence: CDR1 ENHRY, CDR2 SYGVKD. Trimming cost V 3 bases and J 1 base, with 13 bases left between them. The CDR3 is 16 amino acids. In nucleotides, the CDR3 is TGTGCCATCAGTGACCCAGCCAAGGAGGCCAAAAACATTCAGTACTTC. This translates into CAISDPAKEAKNIQYF.

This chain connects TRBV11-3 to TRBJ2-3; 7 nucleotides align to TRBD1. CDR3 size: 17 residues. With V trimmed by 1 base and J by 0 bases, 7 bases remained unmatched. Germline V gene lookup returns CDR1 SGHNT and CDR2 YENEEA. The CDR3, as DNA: TGTGCCAGCAGCTTAGGATCCGGGACAGCTAGCACAGATACGCAGTATTTT. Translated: CASSLGSGTASTDTQYF.

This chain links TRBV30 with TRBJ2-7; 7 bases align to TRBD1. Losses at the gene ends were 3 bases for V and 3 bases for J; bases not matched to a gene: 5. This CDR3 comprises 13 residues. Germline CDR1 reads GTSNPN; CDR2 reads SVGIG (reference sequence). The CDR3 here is CAWSIRGNYEQYF. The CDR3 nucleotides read TGTGCCTGGAGCATCAGGGGGAACTACGAGCAGTACTTC. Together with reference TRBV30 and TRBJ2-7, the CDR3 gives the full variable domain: SQTIHQWPATLVQPVGSPLSLECTVEGTSNPNLYWYRQAAGRGLQLLFYSVGIGQISSEVPQNLSASRPQDRQFILSSKKLLLSDSGFYLCAWSIRGNYEQYFGPGTRLTVT.

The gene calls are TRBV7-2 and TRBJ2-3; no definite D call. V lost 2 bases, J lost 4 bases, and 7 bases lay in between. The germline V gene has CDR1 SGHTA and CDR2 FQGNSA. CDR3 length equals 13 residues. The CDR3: CASSLSRADTQYF. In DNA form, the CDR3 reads TGTGCCAGCAGCTTAAGTCGGGCAGATACGCAGTATTTT.

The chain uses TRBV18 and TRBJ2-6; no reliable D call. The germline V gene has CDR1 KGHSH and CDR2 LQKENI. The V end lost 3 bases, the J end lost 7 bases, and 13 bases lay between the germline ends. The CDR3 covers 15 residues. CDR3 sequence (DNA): TGTGCCAGCTCACCCTCCAGGCCCAGTGCCAACGTCCTGACTTTC. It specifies CASSPSRPSANVLTF.

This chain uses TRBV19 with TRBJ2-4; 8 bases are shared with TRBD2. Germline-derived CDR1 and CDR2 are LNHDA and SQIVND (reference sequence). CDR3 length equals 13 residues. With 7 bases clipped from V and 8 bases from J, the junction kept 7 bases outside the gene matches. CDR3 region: CASTLPGRDIQYF. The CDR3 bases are TGTGCCAGTACACTTCCCGGGAGGGACATTCAGTACTTC.